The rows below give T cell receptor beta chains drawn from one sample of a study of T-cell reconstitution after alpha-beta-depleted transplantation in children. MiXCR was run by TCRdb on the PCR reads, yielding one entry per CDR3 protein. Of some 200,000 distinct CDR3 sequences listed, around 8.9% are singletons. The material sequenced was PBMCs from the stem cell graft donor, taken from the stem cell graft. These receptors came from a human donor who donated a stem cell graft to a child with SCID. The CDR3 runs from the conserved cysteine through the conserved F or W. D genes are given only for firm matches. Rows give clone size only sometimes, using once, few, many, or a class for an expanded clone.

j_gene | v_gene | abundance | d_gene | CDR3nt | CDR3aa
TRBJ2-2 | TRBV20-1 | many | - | TGCAGCCAGACACCAAGGCTGAACACCGGGGAGCTGTTTTTT | CSQTPRLNTGELFF
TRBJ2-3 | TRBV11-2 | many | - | TGTGCCAGCAGCTTGACCCTTAGCCCAGATACGCAGTATTTT | CASSLTLSPDTQYF
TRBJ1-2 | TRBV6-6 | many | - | TGTGCCAGCAGTTACTCGAGGGCTTACACCTTC | CASSYSRAYTF
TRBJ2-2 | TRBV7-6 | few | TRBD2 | TGTGCCAGCAGCTTAGGGCTAGCGGGTGCCGCGAACACCGGGGAGCTGTTTTTT | CASSLGLAGAANTGELFF
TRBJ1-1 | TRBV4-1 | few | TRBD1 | TGCGCCAGCAGCCAAGGACAGGGCCCTATGAACACTGAAGCTTTCTTT | CASSQGQGPMNTEAFF
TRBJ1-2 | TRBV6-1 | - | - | TGTGCCAGCAGTGAACGGGGTCCATCCTATGGCTACACCTTC | CASSERGPSYGYTF
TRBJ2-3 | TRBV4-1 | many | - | TGCGCCAGCAGCCCCCCCCAGGGGGATACGCAGTATTTT | CASSPPQGDTQYF
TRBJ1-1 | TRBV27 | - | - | TGTGCCAGCGGGGAAGGGGCATGGGTTGAAGCTTTCTTT | CASGEGAWVEAFF
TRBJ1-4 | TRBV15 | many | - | TGTGCCACCAGGACGGGACGGGTGGATAATGAAAAACTGTTTTTT | CATRTGRVDNEKLFF
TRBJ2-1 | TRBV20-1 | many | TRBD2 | TGCAGTGCTATGCTAGCGGGCATCCGTTACAATGAGCAGTTCTTC | CSAMLAGIRYNEQFF
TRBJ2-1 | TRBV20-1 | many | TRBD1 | TGCAGTGCTAGAGTGGGTGGAGGACAGGGATTGTATGAGCAGTTCTTC | CSARVGGGQGLYEQFF
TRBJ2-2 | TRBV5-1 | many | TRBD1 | TGCGCCAGCAGCTCGGACAGGGCCGGGGAGCTGTTTTTT | CASSSDRAGELFF
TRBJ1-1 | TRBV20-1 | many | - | TGCAGTGCCCAAGAGACAGAAAGCTACACTGAAGCTTTCTTT | CSAQETESYTEAFF
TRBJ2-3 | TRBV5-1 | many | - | TGCGCCAGCAGCTTGATTAGAGCGGGAGATACGCAGTATTTT | CASSLIRAGDTQYF
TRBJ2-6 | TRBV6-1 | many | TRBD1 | TGTGCCAGCAGTAAGCAACCGGGACAGGGGGCCAACGTCCTGACTTTC | CASSKQPGQGANVLTF
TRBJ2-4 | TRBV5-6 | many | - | TGTGCCAGCAGCCCCCGGAACGGAGGTGGGGACATTCAGTACTTC | CASSPRNGGGDIQYF
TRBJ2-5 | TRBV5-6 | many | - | TGTGCCAGCAGTTTGCTGTCCGACAGCCGAGAGACCCAGTACTTC | CASSLLSDSRETQYF
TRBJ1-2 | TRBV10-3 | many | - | TGTGCCATCGCCCTTACCGTGGACTATGGCTACACCTTC | CAIALTVDYGYTF
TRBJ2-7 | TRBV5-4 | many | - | TGTGCCAGCAGCCCACCCGGCCGGCCCTACGAGCAGTACTTC | CASSPPGRPYEQYF
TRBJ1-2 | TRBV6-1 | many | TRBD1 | TGTGCCAGCACCCCGACAGGGAACTATGGCTACACCTTC | CASTPTGNYGYTF
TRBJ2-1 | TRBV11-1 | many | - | TGTGCCAGCAGCCCGGGGACCTACTCCTACAATGAGCAGTTCTTC | CASSPGTYSYNEQFF
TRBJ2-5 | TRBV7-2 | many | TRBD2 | TGTGCCAGCAGCTCCGGGGGGCAAGAGACCCAGTACTTC | CASSSGGQETQYF
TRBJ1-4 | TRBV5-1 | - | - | TGCGCCAGTAGCGACCCCAGGGTCTTTAATGAAAAACTGTTTTTT | CASSDPRVFNEKLFF
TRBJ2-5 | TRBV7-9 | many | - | TGTGCCAGCAGCTTAGGACTAGAAAGCCAAGAGACCCAGTACTTC | CASSLGLESQETQYF
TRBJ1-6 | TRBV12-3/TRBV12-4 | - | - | TGTGCCAGCAGTTTAGTCAGTTATAATTCACCCCTCCACTTT | CASSLVSYNSPLHF
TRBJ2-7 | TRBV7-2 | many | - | TGTGCCAGCAGCTTAACGAGACTAACCTCCTACGAGCAGTACTTC | CASSLTRLTSYEQYF
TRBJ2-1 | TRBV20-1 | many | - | TGCAGTGCTAGAGTTTCAGCCTCCTACAATGAGCAGTTCTTC | CSARVSASYNEQFF
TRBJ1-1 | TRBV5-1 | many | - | TGCGCCAGCAGCTTGGACGTGAACACTGAAGCTTTCTTT | CASSLDVNTEAFF
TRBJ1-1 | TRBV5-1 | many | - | TGCGCCAGCAGCCCAAATCAGAACACTGAAGCTTTCTTT | CASSPNQNTEAFF
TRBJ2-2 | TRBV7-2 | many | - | TGTGCCACAGGGGTGATCGCAACCGGGGAGCTGTTTTTT | CATGVIATGELFF
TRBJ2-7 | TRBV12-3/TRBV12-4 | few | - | TGTGCCATCAGTTTAGCGGGAGCGACAGGGGGCATAATTGATTACGAGCAGTACTTC | CAISLAGATGGIIDYEQYF
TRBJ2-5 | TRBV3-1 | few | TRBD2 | TGTGCCAGCAGCCAAGGTCTAGCGGGGGGAGAGACCCAGTACTTC | CASSQGLAGGETQYF
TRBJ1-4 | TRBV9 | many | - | TGTGCCAGCAGCGTAGATTGGGGGCTTGAAAAACTGTTTTTT | CASSVDWGLEKLFF
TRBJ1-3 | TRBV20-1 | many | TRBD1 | TGCAGTGCTAGAGCCATACAGGGGGCGAGGGGAAACACCATATATTTT | CSARAIQGARGNTIYF
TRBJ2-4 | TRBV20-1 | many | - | TGCAGTGCTACCACAGGGTCCGCGGGCATTCAGTACTTC | CSATTGSAGIQYF
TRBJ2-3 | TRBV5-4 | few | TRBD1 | TGTGCCAGCAGCCATGGACAGGGCACAGATACGCAGTATTTT | CASSHGQGTDTQYF
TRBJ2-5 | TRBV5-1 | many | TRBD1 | TGCGCCAGCAGCTTGGGCGGACAGGGAAGTCAAGAGACCCAGTACTTC | CASSLGGQGSQETQYF
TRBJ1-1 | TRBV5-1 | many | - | TGCGCCAGCAGCTCCCTGGACAGTGAAGCTTTCTTT | CASSSLDSEAFF
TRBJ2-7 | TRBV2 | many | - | TGTGCCAGCAGTGAACGGCATGGGGGCCTCTACGAGCAGTACTTC | CASSERHGGLYEQYF
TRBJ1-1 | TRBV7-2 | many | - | TGTGCCAGCAGCTTCGCATATGGAACTGAAGCTTTCTTT | CASSFAYGTEAFF
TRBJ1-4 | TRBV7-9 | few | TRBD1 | TGTGCCAGCGCGGCCGGGACAGGCTATGAAAAACTGTTTTTT | CASAAGTGYEKLFF
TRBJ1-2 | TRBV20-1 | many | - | TGCAGTGCTAGCTCCCCCACGGGGGGCTACACCTTC | CSASSPTGGYTF
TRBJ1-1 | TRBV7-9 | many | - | TGTGCCAGCAGCTTCGACCGAGGGGGCACTGAAGCTTTCTTT | CASSFDRGGTEAFF
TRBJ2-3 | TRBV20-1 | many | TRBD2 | TGCAGTGCTAGAGGCCTAGCGGGGGCCCTATGCACAGATACGCAGTATTTT | CSARGLAGALCTDTQYF
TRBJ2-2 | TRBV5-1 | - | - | TGCGCCAGCAGCTTCGACGGACCGAACACCGGGGAGCTGTTTTTT | CASSFDGPNTGELFF
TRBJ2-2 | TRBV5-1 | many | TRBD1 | TGCGCCAGCAGCCGGGGACAGGGATCCACCGGGGAGCTGTTTTTT | CASSRGQGSTGELFF
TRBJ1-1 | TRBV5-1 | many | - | TGCGCCAGCAGCAAAGAGGGGCCCCAGAACACTGAAGCTTTCTTT | CASSKEGPQNTEAFF
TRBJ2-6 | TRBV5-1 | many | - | TGCGCCAGCAGCCCGACAGCTAACTCTGGGGCCAACGTCCTGACTTTC | CASSPTANSGANVLTF
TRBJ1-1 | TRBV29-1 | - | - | TGCAGCGTTGGTGGCCATGGGGCTTCTCCGGCTTTCTTT | CSVGGHGASPAFF
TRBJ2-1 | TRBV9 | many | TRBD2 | TGTGCCAGCAGCTCCAGGACTAGCGGGGGCTACAATGAGCAGTTCTTC | CASSSRTSGGYNEQFF
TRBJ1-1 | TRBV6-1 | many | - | TGTGCCAGCAGTGAAAATCGGGGGTTCGGGGGAGCTTTCTTT | CASSENRGFGGAFF
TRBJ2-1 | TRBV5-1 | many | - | TGCGCCAGCAGCCCAAACGGAGGAACCTGGTGGAATGAGCAGTTCTTC | CASSPNGGTWWNEQFF
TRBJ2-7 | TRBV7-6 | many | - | TGTGCCAGCAGCTTGGCCACCTTCGCCGAGCAGTACTTC | CASSLATFAEQYF
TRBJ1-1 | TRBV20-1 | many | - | TGCAGTGCTAGTTCCGAGGGTGGCACTGAAGCTTTCTTT | CSASSEGGTEAFF
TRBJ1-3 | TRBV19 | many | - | TGTGCCAGTAGTATCCGGGCGACCTCTGGAAACACCATATATTTT | CASSIRATSGNTIYF